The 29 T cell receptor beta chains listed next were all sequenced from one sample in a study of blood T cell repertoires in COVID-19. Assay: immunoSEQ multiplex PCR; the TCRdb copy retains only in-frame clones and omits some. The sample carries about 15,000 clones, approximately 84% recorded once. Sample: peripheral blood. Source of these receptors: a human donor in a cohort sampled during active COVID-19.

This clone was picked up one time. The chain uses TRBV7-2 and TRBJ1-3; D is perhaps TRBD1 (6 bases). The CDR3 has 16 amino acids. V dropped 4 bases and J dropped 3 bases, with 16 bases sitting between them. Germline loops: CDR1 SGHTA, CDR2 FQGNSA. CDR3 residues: CASSSAGGAGGNTIYF. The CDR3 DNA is TGTGCCAGCAGCTCAGCGGGGGGGGCAGGTGGAAACACCATATATTTT.

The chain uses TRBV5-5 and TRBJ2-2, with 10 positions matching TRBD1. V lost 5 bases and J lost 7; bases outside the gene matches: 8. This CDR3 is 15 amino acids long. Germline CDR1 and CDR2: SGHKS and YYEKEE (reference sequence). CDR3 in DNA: TGTGCCAGCAGATCCTTGGACAGGGGGTTCGGGGAGCTGTTTTTT. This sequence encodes CASRSLDRGFGELFF. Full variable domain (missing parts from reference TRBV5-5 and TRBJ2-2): DAGVTQSPTHLIKTRGQQVTLRCSPISGHKSVSWYQQVLGQGPQFIFQYYEKEERGRGNFPDRFSARQFPNYSSELNVNALLLGDSALYLCASRSLDRGFGELFFGEGSRLTVL.

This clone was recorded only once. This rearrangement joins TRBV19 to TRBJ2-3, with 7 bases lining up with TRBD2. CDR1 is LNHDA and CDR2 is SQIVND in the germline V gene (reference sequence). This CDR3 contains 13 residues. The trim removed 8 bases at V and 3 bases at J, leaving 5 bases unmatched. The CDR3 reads CASETSRTDTQYF. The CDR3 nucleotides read TGTGCCAGTGAGACTAGCCGAACAGATACGCAGTATTTT.

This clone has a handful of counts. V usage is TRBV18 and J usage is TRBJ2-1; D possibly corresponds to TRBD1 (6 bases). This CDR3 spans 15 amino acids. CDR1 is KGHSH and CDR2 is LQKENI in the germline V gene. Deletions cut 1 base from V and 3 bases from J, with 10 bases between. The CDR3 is CASSPLRDIYNEQFF. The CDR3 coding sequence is TGTGCCAGCTCACCACTCCGGGACATCTACAATGAGCAGTTCTTC.

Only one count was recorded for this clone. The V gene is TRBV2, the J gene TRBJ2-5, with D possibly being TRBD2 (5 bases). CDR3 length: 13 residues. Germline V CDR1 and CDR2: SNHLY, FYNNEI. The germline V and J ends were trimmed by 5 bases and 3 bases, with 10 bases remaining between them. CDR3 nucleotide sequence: TGTGCCAGCAGTCAAAAAGCGGAAGAGACCCAGTACTTC. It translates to CASSQKAEETQYF.

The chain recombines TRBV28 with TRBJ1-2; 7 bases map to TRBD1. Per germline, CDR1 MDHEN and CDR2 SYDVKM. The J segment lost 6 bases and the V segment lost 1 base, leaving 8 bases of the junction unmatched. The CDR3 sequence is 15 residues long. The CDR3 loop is CASSLSSPGQDGYTF. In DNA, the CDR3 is TGTGCCAGCAGTTTATCAAGCCCTGGACAGGATGGCTACACCTTC.

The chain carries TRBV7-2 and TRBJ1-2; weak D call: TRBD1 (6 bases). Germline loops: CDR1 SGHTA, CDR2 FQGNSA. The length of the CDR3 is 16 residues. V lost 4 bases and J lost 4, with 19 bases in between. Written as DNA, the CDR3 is TGTGCCAGCAGCTGGCGCCCCGGGGGGCGCGGCTATGGCTACACCTTC. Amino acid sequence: CASSWRPGGRGYGYTF.

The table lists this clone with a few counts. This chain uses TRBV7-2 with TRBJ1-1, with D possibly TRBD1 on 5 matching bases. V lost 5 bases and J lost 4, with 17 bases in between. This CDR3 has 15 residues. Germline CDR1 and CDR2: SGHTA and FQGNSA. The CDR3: CASSPTVRVGTEAFF. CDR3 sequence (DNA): TGTGCCAGCAGCCCGACGGTCAGGGTGGGCACTGAAGCTTTCTTT.

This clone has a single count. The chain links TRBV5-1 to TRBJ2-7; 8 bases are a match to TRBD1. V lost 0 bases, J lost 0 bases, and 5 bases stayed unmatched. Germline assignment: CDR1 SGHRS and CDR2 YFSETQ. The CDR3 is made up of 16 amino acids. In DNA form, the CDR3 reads TGCGCCAGCAGCTTGGTTCCGGGACAGGACTCCTACGAGCAGTACTTC. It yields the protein CASSLVPGQDSYEQYF.

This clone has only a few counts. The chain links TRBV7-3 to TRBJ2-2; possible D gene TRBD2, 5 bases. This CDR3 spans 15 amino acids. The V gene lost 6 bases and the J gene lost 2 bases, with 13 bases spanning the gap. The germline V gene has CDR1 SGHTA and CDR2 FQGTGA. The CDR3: CASSVGDTNTGELFF. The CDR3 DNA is TGTGCCAGCAGTGTGGGAGACACAAACACCGGGGAGCTGTTTTTT.

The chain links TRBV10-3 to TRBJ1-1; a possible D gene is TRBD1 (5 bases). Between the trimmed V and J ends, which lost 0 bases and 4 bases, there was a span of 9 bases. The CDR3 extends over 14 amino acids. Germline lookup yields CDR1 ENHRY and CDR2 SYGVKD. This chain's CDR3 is CAISESLGGTEAFF. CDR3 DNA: TGTGCCATCAGTGAGTCACTGGGGGGCACTGAAGCTTTCTTT.

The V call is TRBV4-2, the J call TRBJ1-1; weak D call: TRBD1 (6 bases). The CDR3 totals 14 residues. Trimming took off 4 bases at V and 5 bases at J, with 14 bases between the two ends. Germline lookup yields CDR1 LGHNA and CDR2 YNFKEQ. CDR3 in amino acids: CASSPGTIGTEAFF. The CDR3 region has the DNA TGTGCCAGCAGCCCCGGGACAATAGGGACTGAAGCTTTCTTT.

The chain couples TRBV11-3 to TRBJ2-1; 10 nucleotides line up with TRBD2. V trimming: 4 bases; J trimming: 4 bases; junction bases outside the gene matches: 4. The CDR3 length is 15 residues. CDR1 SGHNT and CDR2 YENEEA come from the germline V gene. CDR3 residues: CASSSSGGRYNEQFF. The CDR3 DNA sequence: TGTGCCAGCAGCTCTAGCGGGGGACGGTACAATGAGCAGTTCTTC. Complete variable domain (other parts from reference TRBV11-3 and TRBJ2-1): EAGVVQSPRYKIIEKKQPVAFWCNPISGHNTLYWYLQNLGQGPELLIRYENEEAVDDSQLPKDRFSAERLKGVDSTLKIQPAELGDSAVYLCASSSSGGRYNEQFFGPGTRLTVL.

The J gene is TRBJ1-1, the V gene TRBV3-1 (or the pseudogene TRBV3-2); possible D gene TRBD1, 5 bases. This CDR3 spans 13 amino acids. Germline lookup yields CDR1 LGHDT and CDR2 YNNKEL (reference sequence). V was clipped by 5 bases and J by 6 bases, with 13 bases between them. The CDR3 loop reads CASSGDSRAEAFF. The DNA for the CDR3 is TGTGCCAGCAGCGGCGATAGCAGGGCTGAAGCTTTCTTT.

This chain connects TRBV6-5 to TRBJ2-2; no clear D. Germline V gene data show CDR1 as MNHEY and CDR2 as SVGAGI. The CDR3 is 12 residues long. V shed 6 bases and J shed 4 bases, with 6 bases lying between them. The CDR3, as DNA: TGTGCCAGCAGCCTCCGCACCGGGGAGCTGTTTTTT. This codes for CASSLRTGELFF.

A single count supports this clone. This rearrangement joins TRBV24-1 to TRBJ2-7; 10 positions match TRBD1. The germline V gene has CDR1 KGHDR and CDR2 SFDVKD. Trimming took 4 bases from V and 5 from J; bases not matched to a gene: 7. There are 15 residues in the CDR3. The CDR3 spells CATSDPDRGLNEQYF. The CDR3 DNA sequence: TGTGCCACCAGTGACCCCGACAGGGGGCTCAACGAGCAGTACTTC.

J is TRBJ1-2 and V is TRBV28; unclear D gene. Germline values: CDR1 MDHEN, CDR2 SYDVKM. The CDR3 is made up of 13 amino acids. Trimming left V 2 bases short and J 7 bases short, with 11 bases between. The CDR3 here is CASSLTTISGYTF. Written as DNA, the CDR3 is TGTGCCAGCAGTTTAACAACGATCTCTGGCTACACCTTC.

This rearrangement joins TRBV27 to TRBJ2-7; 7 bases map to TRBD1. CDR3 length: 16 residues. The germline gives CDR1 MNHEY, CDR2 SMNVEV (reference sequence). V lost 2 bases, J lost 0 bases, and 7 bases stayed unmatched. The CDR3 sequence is CASSLTGTELSYEQYF. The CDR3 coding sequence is TGTGCCAGCAGTTTAACCGGGACAGAACTCTCCTACGAGCAGTACTTC.

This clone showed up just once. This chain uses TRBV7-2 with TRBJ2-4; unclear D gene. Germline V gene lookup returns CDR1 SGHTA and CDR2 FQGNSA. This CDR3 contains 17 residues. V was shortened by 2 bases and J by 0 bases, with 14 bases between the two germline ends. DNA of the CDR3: TGTGCCAGCAGCTTAACCAGGCCGACCCTAGCCAAAAACATTCAGTACTTC. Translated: CASSLTRPTLAKNIQYF. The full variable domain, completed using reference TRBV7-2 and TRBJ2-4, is GAGVSQSPSNKVTEKGKDVELRCDPISGHTALYWYRQSLGQGLEFLIYFQGNSAPDKSGLPSDRFSAERTGGSVSTLTIQRTQQEDSAVYLCASSLTRPTLAKNIQYFGAGTRLSVL.

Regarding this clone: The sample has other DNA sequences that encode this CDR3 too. CDR3 sequence reads: CASSQAGTGNTEAFF. Written as DNA, the CDR3 is TGCGCCAGCAGCCAGGCCGGGACAGGGAACACTGAAGCTTTCTTT. The rearrangement joins TRBV4-1 to TRBJ1-1; TRBD1 agrees at 8 bases. The ends lost 3 bases at V and 1 base at J; junction bases unmatched: 4. This CDR3 has 15 residues. Germline-derived CDR1 and CDR2 are MGHRA and YSYEKL.

The CDR3 coding sequence is TGTGCCAGCAGTTACGTCCGGGGGGGAACCGGGGAGCTGTTTTTT. Amino acids: CASSYVRGGTGELFF. This chain connects TRBV6-2 or TRBV6-3 to TRBJ2-2; TRBD2 aligns across 8 bases. V lost 2 bases to trimming and J lost 5 bases; unmatched junction nucleotides: 4. Looked up from germline, CDR1 is MNHEY and CDR2 is SVGEGT. The CDR3 has 15 amino acids.

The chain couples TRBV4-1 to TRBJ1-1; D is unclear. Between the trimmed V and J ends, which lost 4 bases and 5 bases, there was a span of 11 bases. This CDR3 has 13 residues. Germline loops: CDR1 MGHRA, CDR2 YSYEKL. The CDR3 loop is CASSREVGTEAFF. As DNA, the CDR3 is TGCGCCAGCAGCCGGGAGGTGGGGACTGAAGCTTTCTTT.

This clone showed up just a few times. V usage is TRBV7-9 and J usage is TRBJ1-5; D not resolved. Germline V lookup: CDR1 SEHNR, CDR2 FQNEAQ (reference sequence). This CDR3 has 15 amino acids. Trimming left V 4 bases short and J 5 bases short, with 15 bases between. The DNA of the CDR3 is TGTGCCAGCAGCTCTTCGCTGGAGGCGGATCAGCCCCAGCATTTT. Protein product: CASSSSLEADQPQHF.

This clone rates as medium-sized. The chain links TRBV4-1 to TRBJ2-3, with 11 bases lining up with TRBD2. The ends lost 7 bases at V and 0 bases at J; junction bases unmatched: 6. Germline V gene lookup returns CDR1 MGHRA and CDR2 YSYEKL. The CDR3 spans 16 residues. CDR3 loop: CASTPLAGGSTDTQYF. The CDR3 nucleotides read TGCGCCAGCACCCCCCTAGCGGGAGGTAGCACAGATACGCAGTATTTT.

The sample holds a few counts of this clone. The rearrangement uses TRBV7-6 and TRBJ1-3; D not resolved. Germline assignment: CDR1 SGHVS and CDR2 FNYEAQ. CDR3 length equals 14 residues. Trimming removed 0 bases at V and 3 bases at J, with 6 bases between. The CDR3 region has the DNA TGTGCCAGCAGCTTAGCAGGGAGTGGAAACACCATATATTTT. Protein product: CASSLAGSGNTIYF.

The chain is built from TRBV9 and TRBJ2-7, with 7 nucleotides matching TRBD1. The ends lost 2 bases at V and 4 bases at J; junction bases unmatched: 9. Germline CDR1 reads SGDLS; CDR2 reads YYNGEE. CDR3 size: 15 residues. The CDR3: CASSVGSGTAYEQYF. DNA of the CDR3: TGTGCCAGCAGCGTCGGATCCGGGACAGCGTACGAGCAGTACTTC.

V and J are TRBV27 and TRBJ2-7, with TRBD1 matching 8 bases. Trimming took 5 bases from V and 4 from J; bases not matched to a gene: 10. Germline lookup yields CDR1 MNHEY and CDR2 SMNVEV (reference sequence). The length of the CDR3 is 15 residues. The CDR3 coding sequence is TGTGCCAGCAGTCAGAACCGACAGGGGAGGTACGAGCAGTACTTC. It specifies CASSQNRQGRYEQYF.

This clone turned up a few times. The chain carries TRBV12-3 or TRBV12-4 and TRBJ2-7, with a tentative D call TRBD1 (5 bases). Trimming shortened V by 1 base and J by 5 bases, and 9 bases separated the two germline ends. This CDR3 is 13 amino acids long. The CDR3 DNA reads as TGTGCCAGCAGTTTAGTCAGGGCCGACGAGCAGTACTTC. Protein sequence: CASSLVRADEQYF.

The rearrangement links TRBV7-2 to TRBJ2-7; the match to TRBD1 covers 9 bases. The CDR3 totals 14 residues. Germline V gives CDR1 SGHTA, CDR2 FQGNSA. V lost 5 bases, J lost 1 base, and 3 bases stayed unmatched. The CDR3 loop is CASSRDRASYEQYF. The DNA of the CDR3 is TGTGCCAGCAGCCGGGACAGGGCGTCCTACGAGCAGTACTTC.